The entry below gives a single TCR beta chain sequence along with its context. The antigen remains unidentified. Data came from immunoSEQ multiplex PCR; TCRdb stores just in-frame clones and leaves some out. The table has 15,000 to 20,000 clones, around 90% seen once. This sample was included in a study of OX40 agonist ivuxolimab in advanced cancers. Whole-study results and caveats: There were, on average, more expanded clones in CD8+ T cells than in CD4+.

Sequenced material: CD4+ or CD8+ T cells sorted from blood, taken in a trial of the OX40 agonist ivuxolimab. The clonotype comes from an adult with an advanced solid tumor such as melanoma, head and neck, liver or kidney cancer.

CDR3 region: CAWSVQARQPQHF. CDR3 DNA: TGTGCCTGGAGTGTACAGGCCCGTCAGCCCCAGCATTTT. The chain uses TRBV30 and TRBJ1-5, with D tentatively TRBD1 (5 bases). V shed 0 bases and J shed 6 bases, with 9 bases lying between them. CDR3 length: 13 residues. Germline V gene data show CDR1 as GTSNPN and CDR2 as SVGIG (reference sequence). Looking up the rest from reference TRBV30 and TRBJ1-5 gives the full variable domain: SQTIHQWPATLVQPVGSPLSLECTVEGTSNPNLYWYRQAAGRGLQLLFYSVGIGQISSEVPQNLSASRPQDRQFILSSKKLLLSDSGFYLCAWSVQARQPQHFGDGTRLSIL.